Sequencing of this T cell receptor (beta chain) was carried out in a study of blood T cell repertoires in COVID-19. This clone was seen a few times. Germline lookup yields CDR1 LGHDT and CDR2 YNNKEL (reference sequence). The CDR3 has 15 amino acids. The V segment lost 4 bases and the J segment 8 bases; nucleotides outside the gene matches: 8. In the original workflow: How many nucleated cells were present was estimated from reference gene primer amplification. Measured with immunoSEQ multiplex PCR; TCRdb has only the in-frame clones, and not every one. D and trimming were read from the DNA, whereas the V and J calls and clone size are those reported in that table. The top ten hold around 14% of the sample, which has roughly 110,000 clones, about four fifths seen once.

Sequences were obtained from peripheral blood. This rearrangement joins TRBV3-1 (or the pseudogene TRBV3-2) to TRBJ2-1; 10 nucleotides align to TRBD2. The source of this sequence is a woman aged 55-70 years with acute or convalescent COVID-19. The CDR3 DNA follows: TGTGCCAGCAGCCCAACTAGCGGGATAGGCGATGAGCAGTTCTTC. It specifies CASSPTSGIGDEQFF.